Each of the 28 T cell receptor beta chains below was sequenced from the same sample in a study of blood T cells in healthy people across ages. A J-beta primer mix and a sample-barcoded 5' primer were used in a second PCR of roughly 7 to 12 cycles. MiXCR was run by TCRdb on the 5' RACE reads, yielding one entry per CDR3 protein. This sample has hundreds of thousands of distinct CDR3 sequences, with about 48% found just once. Sequencing used blood. The source is a man aged 30 to 45 in good health.

J is TRBJ1-5 and V is TRBV12-3 or TRBV12-4; TRBD1 aligns across 8 bases. The CDR3 runs to 16 residues. Trimming removed 1 base from V and 0 bases from J; junction bases left unmatched: 2. The CDR3 coding sequence is TGTGCCAGCAGTTTAGACAGGGGGGGTAGCAATCAGCCCCAGCATTTT. This encodes CASSLDRGGSNQPQHF.

This clonotype has a single count. The genes are TRBV27 and TRBJ2-7, with 10 bases identical to TRBD2. Germline V gene lookup returns CDR1 MNHEY and CDR2 SMNVEV (reference sequence). After removal of 5 bases from V and 3 bases from J, the junction contained 10 bases not matched to a gene. The CDR3 has 16 residues. CDR3 coding DNA: TGTGCCAGCAGTCCCAGAGCTAGCGGGGGCCTCTACGAGCAGTACTTC. Amino acids: CASSPRASGGLYEQYF.

This clonotype was counted only a few times. The rearrangement links TRBV24-1 to TRBJ2-3; 8 bases match TRBD1. The CDR3 is made up of 15 amino acids. Germline lookup yields CDR1 KGHDR and CDR2 SFDVKD. The trim removed 2 bases at V and 11 bases at J, leaving 11 bases unmatched. CDR3 sequence (DNA): TGTGCCACCAGTGATTCCGGGACAGGCCTATACGAGCAGTATTTT. Amino acids: CATSDSGTGLYEQYF.

Only a few counts were recorded for this clonotype. The CDR3 protein is CSASVAGGNNNEQFF. DNA for the CDR3: TGCAGTGCTAGTGTAGCGGGGGGCAACAACAATGAGCAGTTCTTC. V gene TRBV20-1 combines with J gene TRBJ2-1, with 10 positions matching TRBD2. Germline V gene data show CDR1 as DFQATT and CDR2 as SNEGSKA (reference sequence). After removal of 3 bases from V and 5 bases from J, the junction contained 7 bases not matched to a gene. The CDR3 totals 15 residues.

The chain couples TRBV28 to TRBJ2-3; D may be TRBD1 (7 bases). The germline CDR1 and CDR2 sequences are MDHEN and SYDVKM. This CDR3 contains 14 residues. V lost 7 bases and J lost 4, with 15 bases in between. The CDR3 coding sequence is TGTGCCAGCAAGAGCAGGGGGGCCTCAGATACGCAGTATTTT. Protein sequence: CASKSRGASDTQYF.

This sequence joins TRBV27 and TRBJ1-6; possible D gene TRBD1, 5 bases. Germline values: CDR1 MNHEY, CDR2 SMNVEV (reference sequence). The CDR3 is made up of 17 amino acids. The V end lost 2 bases, the J end lost 7 bases, and 18 bases lay between the germline ends. Here the CDR3 reads CASSLEGNLFGNSPLHF. For the CDR3, the DNA is TGTGCCAGCAGTTTAGAGGGGAACTTATTCGGAAATTCACCCCTCCACTTT.

The chain carries TRBV27 and TRBJ1-6, with 9 bases lining up with TRBD1. V lost 6 bases, J lost 8 bases, and 5 bases stayed unmatched. This CDR3 comprises 14 residues. Looked up from germline, CDR1 is MNHEY and CDR2 is SMNVEV (reference sequence). This CDR3 reads CASSRDRDYSPLHF. The CDR3 DNA reads as TGTGCCAGCAGCCGGGACAGGGATTATTCACCCCTCCACTTT.

The chain combines TRBV11-2 with TRBJ2-5; maybe TRBD2 (7 bases). Germline CDR1 is SGHAT and CDR2 is FQNNGV. V was pared by 0 bases and J by 2 bases, with 13 bases between. The CDR3 sequence is 16 residues long. Here the CDR3 DNA reads TGTGCCAGCAGCTTAGATCGAGGGGGGGCTCAAGAGACCCAGTACTTC. Residues: CASSLDRGGAQETQYF. The variable domain in full, completed from reference TRBV11-2 and TRBJ2-5, reads EAGVAQSPRYKIIEKRQSVAFWCNPISGHATLYWYQQILGQGPKLLIQFQNNGVVDDSQLPKDRFSAERLKGVDSTLKIQPAKLEDSAVYLCASSLDRGGAQETQYFGPGTRLLVL.

The CDR3 DNA follows: TGCAGTGCTAGCGGCGGGAGGTTCAACTACGAGCAGTACTTC. Protein: CSASGGRFNYEQYF. This rearrangement joins TRBV20-1 to TRBJ2-7, with 8 bases lining up with TRBD2. The CDR3 covers 14 residues. Germline trimming cut 3 bases from V and 3 bases from J; bases unmatched to any gene: 7. Germline V lookup: CDR1 DFQATT, CDR2 SNEGSKA (reference sequence).

J is TRBJ1-4 and V is TRBV10-3; 9 nucleotides agree with TRBD1. Germline V gene data show CDR1 as ENHRY and CDR2 as SYGVKD. V was clipped by 4 bases and J by 6 bases; unmatched bases: 6. The CDR3 contains 15 residues. The CDR3 DNA follows: TGTGCCATCAGTGGTACCGGGACAGGGTATGAAAAACTGTTTTTT. Its translation is CAISGTGTGYEKLFF.

As to this clonotype: This may be a read error: a much more frequent sequence differs by one nucleotide. This rearrangement joins TRBV10-3 to TRBJ2-1, with TRBD1 as a possible D gene (6 bases). Per the germline V gene, CDR1 is ENHRY and CDR2 is SYGVKD. This CDR3 spans 14 amino acids. The CDR3 DNA follows: TGTGCCATCGGTGAGGGGGAACGGTACAATGAGCAGTTCTTC. Residues: CAIGEGERYNEQFF.

CDR3 nucleotide sequence: TGTGCCAGCAGCTTCCCCCCAGAGACCCAGTACTTC. This gives the protein CASSFPPETQYF. This chain joins TRBV11-2 and TRBJ2-5; D not resolved. The length of the CDR3 is 12 residues. The germline CDR1 and CDR2 sequences are SGHAT and FQNNGV. Trimming stripped 3 bases from V and 4 bases from J, with 6 bases between.

This chain joins TRBV3-1 and TRBJ2-7, with 11 bases fitting TRBD2. With the DNA end fitting TRBJ2-5 better, the J assignment may be wrong. CDR3 length equals 16 residues. Germline CDR1 LGHDT, CDR2 YNNKEL (reference sequence). Here the CDR3 reads CASSQVSGGAVETQYF. CDR3 DNA sequence: TGTGCCAGCAGCCAAGTTAGCGGGGGGGCCGTGGAGACCCAGTACTTC.

In its sample, this clonotype was seen many times. The gene calls are TRBV29-1 and TRBJ2-5; D is unclear. The germline V gene encodes CDR1 SQVTM and CDR2 ANQGSEA. The CDR3 sequence is 12 residues long. Trimming shortened V by 3 bases and J by 10 bases, and 15 bases separated the two germline ends. The CDR3 DNA is TGCAGCGTTGAGGGCGGAGATCAGGACCAGTACTTC. It specifies CSVEGGDQDQYF.

The V gene is TRBV29-1, the J gene TRBJ2-5; TRBD1 aligns across 9 bases. Germline assignment: CDR1 SQVTM and CDR2 ANQGSEA. Losses at the gene ends were 4 bases for V and 0 bases for J; bases not matched to a gene: 12. This CDR3 spans 17 amino acids. The DNA of the CDR3 is TGCAGCGTTGGGACAGGGGCCAATAGACAATACCAAGAGACCCAGTACTTC. Protein sequence: CSVGTGANRQYQETQYF.

V usage is TRBV11-2 and J usage is TRBJ2-5; 7 nucleotides line up with TRBD1. The CDR3 contains 14 residues. Germline CDR1 and CDR2: SGHAT and FQNNGV. J was trimmed by 2 bases and V by 6 bases; bases with no gene match: 6. CDR3 nucleotides: TGTGCCAGCAGACCCCGGGACAGACAAGAGACCCAGTACTTC. As protein: CASRPRDRQETQYF.

V gene TRBV20-1 combines with J gene TRBJ2-5; D not resolved. The tail of the sequence fits TRBJ2-1 better, so the J call may be wrong. The V gene's germline CDR1 is DFQATT and CDR2 SNEGSKA (reference sequence). CDR3 length equals 10 residues. CDR3 bases: TGCAGTGCTCACCAAGAGACCCAGTTCTTC. Its translation is CSAHQETQFF.

The gene calls are TRBV27 and TRBJ1-2; unclear D gene. CDR3 length: 14 residues. V was cut by 0 bases and J by 4 bases, with 9 bases left in between. CDR1 and CDR2 from the germline V gene are MNHEY and SMNVEV (reference sequence). The CDR3 nucleotides are TGTGCCAGCAGTTTATCGGGAAATCGCTATGGCTACACCTTC. Protein: CASSLSGNRYGYTF.

This chain uses TRBV12-3 or TRBV12-4 with TRBJ2-1; either TRBD1 or TRBD2 may supply D (5 bases each). V was trimmed by 8 bases and J by 6 bases, leaving 11 bases between them. The CDR3 contains 12 residues. Written as DNA, the CDR3 is TGTGCCAGCGGCTTGAGGGGCAATGAGCAGTTCTTC. It is translated as CASGLRGNEQFF.

This clonotype appeared once. CDR3 residues: CASSEASTYNQPQHF. The CDR3 DNA is TGTGCCAGCAGTGAAGCTAGCACGTATAATCAGCCCCAGCATTTT. This sequence joins TRBV25-1 and TRBJ1-5, with no clear D. The CDR3 consists of 15 residues. V was trimmed by 2 bases and J by 4 bases, leaving 12 bases between them. Looked up from germline, CDR1 is MGHDK and CDR2 is SYGVNS.

This chain links TRBV4-3 with TRBJ1-4; 7 bases are shared with TRBD1. In germline, CDR1 is LGHNA, CDR2 YSLEER. The junction had 19 bases not matched to a gene; V was cut back by 4 bases and J by 5 bases. The CDR3 spans 19 residues. In DNA, the CDR3 is TGCGCCAGCAGCCTAGAAGGGGGCCCGCAACAACCTTTAAATGAAAAACTGTTTTTT. Its protein product is CASSLEGGPQQPLNEKLFF.

The chain uses TRBV18 and TRBJ2-6; maybe TRBD1 (6 bases). The CDR3 runs 18 residues. Trimming left V 1 base short and J 1 base short, with 14 bases between. Germline values: CDR1 KGHSH, CDR2 LQKENI. The CDR3 DNA reads as TGTGCCAGCTCACCACGGGGCCTAACAGGGTCTGGGGCCAACGTCCTGACTTTC. Its translation is CASSPRGLTGSGANVLTF. Based on the CDR3 plus reference TRBV18 and TRBJ2-6, the full variable domain is NAGVMQNPRHLVRRRGQEARLRCSPMKGHSHVYWYRQLPEEGLKFMVYLQKENIIDESGMPKERFSAEFPKEGPSILRIQQVVRGDSAAYFCASSPRGLTGSGANVLTFGAGSRLTVL.

The V gene is TRBV29-1, the J gene TRBJ1-2, with a weak D call TRBD1 (5 bases). Per the germline V gene, CDR1 is SQVTM and CDR2 is ANQGSEA. The CDR3 consists of 12 residues. V was pared by 7 bases and J by 8 bases, with 17 bases between. The CDR3 DNA reads TGCAGCGCGGGGGTCGGGGGGTACGGCTACACCTTC. This codes for CSAGVGGYGYTF.

This clonotype was seen more than once but under ten times. V usage is TRBV20-1 and J usage is TRBJ2-3; D is uncertain. This CDR3 has 13 amino acids. V gave up 1 base and J gave up 4 bases, with 9 bases separating them. Germline V gene lookup returns CDR1 DFQATT and CDR2 SNEGSKA (reference sequence). CDR3 protein: CSARVVLSDTQYF. DNA for the CDR3: TGCAGTGCTAGAGTTGTTTTATCAGATACGCAGTATTTT.

The chain couples TRBV11-3 to TRBJ1-2; the match to TRBD1 covers 9 bases. The CDR3 has 15 amino acids. Germline values: CDR1 SGHNT, CDR2 YENEEA. V shed 4 bases and J 7 bases; nucleotides not matched to a gene: 10. The CDR3 here is CASSSYSGTGSGYTF. Here the CDR3 DNA reads TGTGCCAGCAGCTCCTACTCGGGGACAGGGAGTGGCTACACCTTC.

The rearrangement links TRBV4-3 to TRBJ2-1, with 7 nucleotides matching TRBD2. CDR1 is LGHNA and CDR2 is YSLEER in the germline V gene. This CDR3 region has 17 residues. The J segment lost 8 bases and the V segment lost 0 bases, leaving 13 bases of the junction unmatched. The CDR3 protein is CASSQDRSGEGYDEQFF. For the CDR3, the DNA is TGCGCCAGCAGCCAAGATCGGTCCGGGGAGGGGTACGATGAGCAGTTCTTC.

The chain combines TRBV28 with TRBJ2-3; TRBD2 matches at 10 bases. Germline CDR1 MDHEN, CDR2 SYDVKM. The ends lost 4 bases at V and 2 bases at J; junction bases unmatched: 9. The CDR3 contains 17 residues. CDR3 protein: CASSSVAGGHLTDTQYF. The CDR3 DNA is TGTGCCAGCAGTTCGGTAGCGGGGGGCCACCTCACAGATACGCAGTATTTT.

The gene calls are TRBV4-3 and TRBJ2-5, with no clear D. Between the trimmed V and J ends, which lost 1 base and 5 bases, there was a span of 14 bases. The length of the CDR3 is 15 residues. Germline V gene lookup returns CDR1 LGHNA and CDR2 YSLEER. The CDR3 sequence is CASSQVRLAWETQYF. Here the CDR3 DNA reads TGCGCCAGCAGCCAAGTCAGATTGGCTTGGGAGACCCAGTACTTC.